This TCR beta chain originates from a study of metastatic and nonmetastatic thyroid tumors. On the study more broadly: Patients with malignant and benign thyroid disease provided blood and tumor or nodule tissue, whose repertoires were compared. Study conclusions and caveats: For both blood and tumor, malignant thyroid tumors reportedly showed significantly higher TCR beta diversity than benign nodules did.

J gave up 0 bases and V 0 bases, and 2 bases lay outside the gene matches. Germline-derived CDR1 and CDR2 are SGHTA and FQGNSA. The CDR3 runs 16 residues. Thyroid surgery was preceded by no treatment in any patient. This clone was counted many times. Its antigen remains unknown. TCRdb used MiXCR to call clones anew from the PCR reads. This table holds under 35,000 clones, about 25% found once. The rearrangement uses TRBV7-2 and TRBJ2-4, with 7 bases aligning to TRBD1. What was sequenced was blood. The clonotype originates from a female donor with papillary thyroid cancer or a benign thyroid nodule (not recorded which). Some clones in this sample may be carry-over from other donors' samples. The CDR3 loop is CASSLATGAAKNIQYF. In nucleotides, the CDR3 is TGTGCCAGCAGCTTAGCAACAGGGGCAGCCAAAAACATTCAGTACTTC.